The entry that follows covers one T cell receptor beta chain sequence. Its antigen remains unidentified. The input lacks base qualities; no much larger clone sits a single base away. The immunoSEQ Assay, a bias-controlled multiplex PCR, was used to amplify TCRbeta CDR3 regions from genomic DNA. The study's own analysis went as follows. The number of nucleated cells in each sample was estimated by amplification of reference gene primers within the assay. To quantify the absolute abundance of each unique TCRbeta CDR3 rearrangement, sequence reads were collapsed and filtered. For each sample, productive Simpson clonality was calculated as the square root of Simpson's diversity index over productive rearrangements. Not all clones reach the TCRdb copy of this immuneACCESS table, which keeps in-frame sequences only. Checked studies attribute under half of the gap to unresolved V genes and leave the rest unexplained. The V and J calls and clone size were taken over from that table, and D and trimming were inferred from the DNA. This sample holds about 50,000 clones; around 85% were observed only once. In total, the top ten clones hold over 4.5% of the sample.

This sample is drawn from a study of blood T cell repertoires in COVID-19 (dated by TCRdb to the early 2020s). For the study in its entirety: Collaborator samples came from the United States, Italy and Spain and covered acute and convalescent phases of COVID-19. The material from the prospective study consisted of cDNA or gDNA derived from T cells, B-cell-depleted T cells, or PBMCs. Subjects who had been exposed to COVID-19, were actively infected with it, or had recovered from it provided the deeply sampled blood TCRbeta repertoires that made up the dataset. A freely available public database, intended as a resource for researchers studying the immune response to SARS-CoV-2, is where the repertoires were released. Samples came from the ongoing ImmuneRACE study (first 160 participants) plus 1,254 subjects from 6 global collaborators. Nearly every sample came with metadata listing a de-identified subject ID, COVID-19 status, age in years and sex. Where HLA class I and class II types were available, the types were taken from metadata supplied by the sample provider, not from assay-based typing. Broad study findings and their caveats: The quantity of clinical and demographic metadata differed by source and by participant and was supplied without curation.

Whole blood was collected in K2EDTA tubes by collaborating institutions according to the institutions' own protocols. For TCRbeta analysis, collaborator samples were shipped as frozen whole blood, as isolated PBMCs, or as DNA extracted from either sample type. Taken from the germline V gene, the CDR1 and CDR2 loops are SGDLS and YYNGEE. The CDR3, cysteine through phenylalanine, is 13 amino acids long. The only DNA kept is the CDR3, 39 bases in frame from the first base. The V end loses 0 bases and the J end loses 5 bases, and a stretch of 8 bases separates them. The chain was built from TRBV9 and TRBJ2-5; the D segment could be TRBD2, given 5 matching bases. This TCR was sampled from a woman between 55 and 75 years old with acute or convalescent COVID-19. Specimen: peripheral blood. CDR3 protein: CASSVEEEETQYF. The DNA sequence follows: TGTGCCAGCAGCGTAGAGGAGGAGGAGACCCAGTACTTC.